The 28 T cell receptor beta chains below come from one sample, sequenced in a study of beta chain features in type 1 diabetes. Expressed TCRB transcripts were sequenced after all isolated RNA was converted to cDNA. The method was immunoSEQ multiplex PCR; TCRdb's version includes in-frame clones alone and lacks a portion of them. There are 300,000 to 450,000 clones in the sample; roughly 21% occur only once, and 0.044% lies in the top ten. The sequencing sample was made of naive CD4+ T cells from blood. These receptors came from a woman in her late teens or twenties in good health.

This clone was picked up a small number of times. DNA of the CDR3: TGCGCCAGCAGCCAAGATCCTAGGGGGGAAGCTTTCTTT. This gives the protein CASSQDPRGEAFF. The chain uses TRBV4-1 and TRBJ1-1; D perhaps matches TRBD1 (6 bases). With 0 bases removed from V and 8 bases from J, the gap between germline ends came to 10 bases. Germline V CDR1 and CDR2: MGHRA, YSYEKL. The length of the CDR3 is 13 residues.

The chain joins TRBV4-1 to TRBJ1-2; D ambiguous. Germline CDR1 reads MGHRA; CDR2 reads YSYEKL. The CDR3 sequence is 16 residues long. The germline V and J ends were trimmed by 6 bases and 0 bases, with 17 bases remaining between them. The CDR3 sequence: CASRPPLRGANYGYTF. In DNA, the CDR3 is TGCGCCAGCAGACCTCCCCTCCGGGGAGCTAACTATGGCTACACCTTC.

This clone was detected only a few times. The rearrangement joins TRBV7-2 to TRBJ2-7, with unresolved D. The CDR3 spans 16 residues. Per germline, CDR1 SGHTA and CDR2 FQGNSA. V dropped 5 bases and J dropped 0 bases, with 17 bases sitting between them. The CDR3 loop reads CASSLTLSPLSYEQYF. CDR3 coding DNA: TGTGCCAGCAGCCTAACCCTTTCCCCCCTCTCCTACGAGCAGTACTTC.

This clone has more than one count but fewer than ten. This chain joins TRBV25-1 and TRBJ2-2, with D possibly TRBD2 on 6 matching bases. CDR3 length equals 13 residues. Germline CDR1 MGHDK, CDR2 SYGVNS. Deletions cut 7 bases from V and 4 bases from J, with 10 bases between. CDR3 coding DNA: TGTGCCAGCACTCGGGAGCTCACCGGGGAGCTGTTTTTT. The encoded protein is CASTRELTGELFF.

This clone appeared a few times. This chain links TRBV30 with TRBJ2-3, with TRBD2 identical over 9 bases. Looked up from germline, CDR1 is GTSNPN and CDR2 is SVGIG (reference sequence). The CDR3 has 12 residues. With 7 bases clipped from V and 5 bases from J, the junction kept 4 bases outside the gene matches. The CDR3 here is CAFQRGEDTQYF. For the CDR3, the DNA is TGTGCCTTTCAGCGGGGGGAAGATACGCAGTATTTT.

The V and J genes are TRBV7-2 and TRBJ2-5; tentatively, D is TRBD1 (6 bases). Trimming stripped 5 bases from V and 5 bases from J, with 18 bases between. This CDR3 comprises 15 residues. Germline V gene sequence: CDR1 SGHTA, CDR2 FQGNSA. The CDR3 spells CASSIQGTGLETQYF. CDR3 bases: TGTGCCAGCAGCATACAGGGTACGGGCCTGGAGACCCAGTACTTC.

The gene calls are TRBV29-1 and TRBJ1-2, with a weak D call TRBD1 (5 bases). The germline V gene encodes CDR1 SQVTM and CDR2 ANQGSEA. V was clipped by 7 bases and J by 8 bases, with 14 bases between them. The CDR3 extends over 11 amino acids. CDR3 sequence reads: CSASGGDGYTF. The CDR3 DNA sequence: TGCAGCGCCTCGGGCGGGGACGGCTACACCTTC.

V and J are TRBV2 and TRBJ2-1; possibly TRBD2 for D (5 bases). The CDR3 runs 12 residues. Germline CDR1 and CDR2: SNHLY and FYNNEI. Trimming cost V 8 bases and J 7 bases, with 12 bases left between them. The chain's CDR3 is CASGGRGNEQFF. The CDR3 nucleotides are TGTGCCAGCGGTGGCCGAGGGAATGAGCAGTTCTTC.

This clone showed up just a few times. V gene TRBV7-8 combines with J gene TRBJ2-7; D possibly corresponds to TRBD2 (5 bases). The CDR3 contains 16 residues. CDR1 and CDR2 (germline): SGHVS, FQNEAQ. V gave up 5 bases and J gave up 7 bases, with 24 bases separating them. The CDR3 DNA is TGTGCCAGCAGCCTCCAAACGAGGGCTGGGCGGAAAGAGCAGTACTTC. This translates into CASSLQTRAGRKEQYF. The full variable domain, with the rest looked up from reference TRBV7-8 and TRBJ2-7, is GAGVSQSPRYKVAKRGQDVALRCDPISGHVSLFWYQQALGQGPEFLTYFQNEAQLDKSGLPSDRFFAERPEGSVSTLKIQRTQQEDSAVYLCASSLQTRAGRKEQYFGPGTRLTVT.

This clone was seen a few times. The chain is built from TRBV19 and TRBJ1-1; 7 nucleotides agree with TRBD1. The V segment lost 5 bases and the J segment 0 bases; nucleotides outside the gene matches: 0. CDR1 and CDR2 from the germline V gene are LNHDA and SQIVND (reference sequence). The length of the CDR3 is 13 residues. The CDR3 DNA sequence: TGTGCCAGTAGTGGACAGGTGAACACTGAAGCTTTCTTT. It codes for CASSGQVNTEAFF.

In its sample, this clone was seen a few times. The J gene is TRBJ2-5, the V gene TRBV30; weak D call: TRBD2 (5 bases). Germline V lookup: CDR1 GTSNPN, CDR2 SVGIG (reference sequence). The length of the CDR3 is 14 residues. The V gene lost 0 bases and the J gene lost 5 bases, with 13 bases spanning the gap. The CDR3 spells CAWSVPASWETQYF. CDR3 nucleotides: TGTGCCTGGAGTGTACCTGCTAGCTGGGAGACCCAGTACTTC.

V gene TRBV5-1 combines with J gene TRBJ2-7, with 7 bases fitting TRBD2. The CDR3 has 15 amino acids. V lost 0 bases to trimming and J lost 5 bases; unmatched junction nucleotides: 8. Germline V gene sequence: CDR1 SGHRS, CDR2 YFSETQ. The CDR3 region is CASSLGGGPNHEQYF. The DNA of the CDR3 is TGCGCCAGCAGCTTGGGGGGGGGACCCAACCACGAGCAGTACTTC.

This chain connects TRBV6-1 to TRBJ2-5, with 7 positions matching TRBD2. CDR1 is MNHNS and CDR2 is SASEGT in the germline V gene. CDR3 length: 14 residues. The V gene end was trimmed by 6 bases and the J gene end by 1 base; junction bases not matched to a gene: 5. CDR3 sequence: CASSPGGSQETQYF. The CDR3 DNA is TGTGCCAGCAGCCCGGGGGGATCCCAAGAGACCCAGTACTTC.

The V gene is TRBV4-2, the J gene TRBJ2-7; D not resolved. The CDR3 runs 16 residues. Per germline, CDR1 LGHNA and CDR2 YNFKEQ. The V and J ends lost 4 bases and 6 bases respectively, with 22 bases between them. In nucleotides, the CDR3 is TGTGCCAGCAGCCCCACTCTCCTCGGGTTCGGTGGCGAGCAGTACTTC. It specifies CASSPTLLGFGGEQYF.

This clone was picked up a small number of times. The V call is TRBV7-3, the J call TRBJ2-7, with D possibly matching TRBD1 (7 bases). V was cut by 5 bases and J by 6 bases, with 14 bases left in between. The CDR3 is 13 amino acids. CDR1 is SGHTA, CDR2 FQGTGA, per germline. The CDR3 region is CASSPRQGGEQYF. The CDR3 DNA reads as TGTGCCAGCAGCCCGAGGCAGGGGGGCGAGCAGTACTTC.

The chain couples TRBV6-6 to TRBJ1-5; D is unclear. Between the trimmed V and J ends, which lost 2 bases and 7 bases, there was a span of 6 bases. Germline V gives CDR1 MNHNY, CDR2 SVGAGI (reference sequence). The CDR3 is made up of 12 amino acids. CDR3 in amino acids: CASSYTGQPQHF. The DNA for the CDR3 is TGTGCCAGCAGTTACACGGGGCAGCCCCAGCATTTT.

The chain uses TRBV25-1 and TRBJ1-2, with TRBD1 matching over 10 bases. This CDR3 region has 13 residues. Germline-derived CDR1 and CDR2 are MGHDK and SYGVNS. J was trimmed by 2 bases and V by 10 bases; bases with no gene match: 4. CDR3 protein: CATEDRGNYGYTF. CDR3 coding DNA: TGTGCCACCGAGGACAGGGGGAACTATGGCTACACCTTC.

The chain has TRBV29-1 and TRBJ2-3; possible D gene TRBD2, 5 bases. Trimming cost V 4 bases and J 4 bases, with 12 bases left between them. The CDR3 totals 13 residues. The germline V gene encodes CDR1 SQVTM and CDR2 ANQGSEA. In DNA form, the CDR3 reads TGCAGCGTTGCGGGGTTCCTCCCAGATACGCAGTATTTT. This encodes CSVAGFLPDTQYF.

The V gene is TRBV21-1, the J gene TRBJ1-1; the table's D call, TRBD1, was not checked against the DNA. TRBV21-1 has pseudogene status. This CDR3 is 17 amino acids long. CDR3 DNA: TGTGCCAGCAGCCTCCACCCTCGGACAGGGGGCCCCACTGAAGCTTTCTTT. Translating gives CASSLHPRTGGPTEAFF.

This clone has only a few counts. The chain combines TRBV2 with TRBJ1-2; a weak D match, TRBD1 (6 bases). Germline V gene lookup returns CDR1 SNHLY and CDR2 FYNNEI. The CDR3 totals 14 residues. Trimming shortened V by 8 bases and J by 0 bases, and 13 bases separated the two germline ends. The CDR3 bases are TGTGCCAGCGGGGGCCGAGGGGCTAACTATGGCTACACCTTC. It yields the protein CASGGRGANYGYTF.

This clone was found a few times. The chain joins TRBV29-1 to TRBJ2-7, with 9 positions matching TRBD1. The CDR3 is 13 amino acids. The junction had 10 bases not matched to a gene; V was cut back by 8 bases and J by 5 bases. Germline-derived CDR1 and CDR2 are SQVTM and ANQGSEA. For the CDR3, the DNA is TGCAGCACACTCTCCCGGGACAGGGACGAGCAGTACTTC. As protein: CSTLSRDRDEQYF.

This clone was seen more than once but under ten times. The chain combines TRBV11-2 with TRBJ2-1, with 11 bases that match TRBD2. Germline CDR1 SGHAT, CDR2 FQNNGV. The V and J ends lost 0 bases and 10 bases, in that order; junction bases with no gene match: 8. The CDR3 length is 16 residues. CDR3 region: CASSLEGTSGSREQFF. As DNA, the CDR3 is TGTGCCAGCAGCTTAGAAGGGACTAGCGGCTCCAGGGAGCAGTTCTTC. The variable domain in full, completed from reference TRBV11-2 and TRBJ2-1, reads EAGVAQSPRYKIIEKRQSVAFWCNPISGHATLYWYQQILGQGPKLLIQFQNNGVVDDSQLPKDRFSAERLKGVDSTLKIQPAKLEDSAVYLCASSLEGTSGSREQFFGPGTRLTVL.

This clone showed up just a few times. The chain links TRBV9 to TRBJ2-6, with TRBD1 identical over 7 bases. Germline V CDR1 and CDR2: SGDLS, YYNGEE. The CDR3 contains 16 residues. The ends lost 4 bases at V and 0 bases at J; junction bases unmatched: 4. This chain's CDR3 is CASSFTGDSGANVLTF. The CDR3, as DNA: TGTGCCAGCAGCTTCACAGGGGACTCTGGGGCCAACGTCCTGACTTTC.

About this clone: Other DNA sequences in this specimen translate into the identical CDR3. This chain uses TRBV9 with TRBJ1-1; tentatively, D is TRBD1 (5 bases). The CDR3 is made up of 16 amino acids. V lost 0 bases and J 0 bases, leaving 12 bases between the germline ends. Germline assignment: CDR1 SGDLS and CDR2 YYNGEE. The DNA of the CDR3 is TGTGCCAGCAGCGTAGGAACGGGGGGAATGAACACTGAAGCTTTCTTT. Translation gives CASSVGTGGMNTEAFF. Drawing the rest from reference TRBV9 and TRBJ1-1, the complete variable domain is DSGVTQTPKHLITATGQRVTLRCSPRSGDLSVYWYQQSLDQGLQFLIQYYNGEERAKGNILERFSAQQFPDLHSELNLSSLELGDSALYFCASSVGTGGMNTEAFFGQGTRLTVV.

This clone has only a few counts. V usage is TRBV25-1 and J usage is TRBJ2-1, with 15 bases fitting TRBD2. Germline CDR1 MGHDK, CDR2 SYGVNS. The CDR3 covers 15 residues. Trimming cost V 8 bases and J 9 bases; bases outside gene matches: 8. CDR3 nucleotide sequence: TGTGCCAGCGCAAGGGGACTAGCGGGAGGTGCTGAGCAGTTCTTC. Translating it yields CASARGLAGGAEQFF.

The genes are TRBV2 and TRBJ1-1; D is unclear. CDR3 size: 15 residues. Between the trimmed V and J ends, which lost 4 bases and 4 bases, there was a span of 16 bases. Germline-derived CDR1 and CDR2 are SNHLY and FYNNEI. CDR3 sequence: CASSALPQQSTEAFF. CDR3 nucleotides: TGTGCCAGCAGTGCCCTCCCACAGCAATCCACTGAAGCTTTCTTT.

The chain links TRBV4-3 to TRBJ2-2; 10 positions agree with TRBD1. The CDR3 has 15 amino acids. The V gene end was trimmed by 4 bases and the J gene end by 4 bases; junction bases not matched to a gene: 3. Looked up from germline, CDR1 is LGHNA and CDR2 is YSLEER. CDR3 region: CASSLRTGGTGELFF. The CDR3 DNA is TGCGCCAGCAGCCTCCGGACAGGGGGCACCGGGGAGCTGTTTTTT.

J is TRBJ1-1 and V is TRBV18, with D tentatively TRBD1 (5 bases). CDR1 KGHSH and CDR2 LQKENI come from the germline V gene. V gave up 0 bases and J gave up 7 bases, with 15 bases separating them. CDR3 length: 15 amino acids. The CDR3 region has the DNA TGTGCCAGCTCACCACCTCGCGGTCAGGGCATTGAAGCTTTCTTT. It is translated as CASSPPRGQGIEAFF.